This T cell receptor beta chain was recovered during a study of identical twins. The CDR3 loop spans 15 amino acids. With 4 bases clipped from V and 3 bases from J, the junction kept 3 bases outside the gene matches. Per germline, CDR1 MNHEY and CDR2 SVGAGI. In this sample, this clonotype turned up many times. The antigen is not known. Study observations and caveats: Carriage of fewer insertions was seen in abundant cord blood beta clonotypes, whereas memory repertoires showed none.

TCRdb itself ran the 5' RACE reads through MiXCR, one entry per CDR3 protein. The table shows about 690,000 distinct CDR3 sequences, with approximately 6% occurring only once. Sequenced input: naive T cells sorted from blood. This chain connects TRBV6-5 to TRBJ2-2; 9 positions agree with TRBD1. The sequence derives from a man aged 18 to 35 in good health. CDR3 sequence reads: CASSSRDRDTGELFF. CDR3 in DNA: TGTGCCAGCAGTTCCCGGGACAGGGACACCGGGGAGCTGTTTTTT.